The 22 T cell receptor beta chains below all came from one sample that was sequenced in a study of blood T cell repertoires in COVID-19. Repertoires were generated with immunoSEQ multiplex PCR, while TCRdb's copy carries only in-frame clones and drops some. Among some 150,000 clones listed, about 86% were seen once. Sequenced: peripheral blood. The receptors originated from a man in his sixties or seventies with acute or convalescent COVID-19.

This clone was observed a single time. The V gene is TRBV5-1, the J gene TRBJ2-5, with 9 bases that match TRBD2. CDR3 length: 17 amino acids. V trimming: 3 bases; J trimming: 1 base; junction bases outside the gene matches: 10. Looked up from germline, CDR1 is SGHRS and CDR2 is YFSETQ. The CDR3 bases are TGCGCCAGCAGCTCCCGGACTAGCGCCGACCCCCAAGAGACCCAGTACTTC. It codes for CASSSRTSADPQETQYF.

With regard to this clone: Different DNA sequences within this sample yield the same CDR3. The CDR3 reads CASSLRQGPYEQYF. The CDR3 region has the DNA TGCGCCAGCAGCCTCCGACAGGGTCCCTACGAGCAGTACTTC. The V gene is TRBV4-3, the J gene TRBJ2-7; 7 nucleotides align to TRBD1. This CDR3 spans 14 amino acids. After removal of 4 bases from V and 2 bases from J, the junction contained 5 bases not matched to a gene. Germline lookup yields CDR1 LGHNA and CDR2 YSLEER.

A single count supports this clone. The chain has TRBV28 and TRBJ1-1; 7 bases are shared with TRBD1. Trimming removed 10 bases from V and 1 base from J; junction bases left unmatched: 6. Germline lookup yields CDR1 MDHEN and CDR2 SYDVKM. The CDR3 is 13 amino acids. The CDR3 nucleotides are TGTGCCACCCTAGACAGGGCGAACACTGAAGCTTTCTTT. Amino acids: CATLDRANTEAFF.

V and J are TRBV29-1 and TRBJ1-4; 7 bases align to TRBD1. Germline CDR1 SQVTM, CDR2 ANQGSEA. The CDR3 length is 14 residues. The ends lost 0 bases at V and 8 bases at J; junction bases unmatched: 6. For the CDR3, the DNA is TGCAGCGTTGAAGAAACAGGGGCGCCCGAAAAACTGTTTTTT. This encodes CSVEETGAPEKLFF.

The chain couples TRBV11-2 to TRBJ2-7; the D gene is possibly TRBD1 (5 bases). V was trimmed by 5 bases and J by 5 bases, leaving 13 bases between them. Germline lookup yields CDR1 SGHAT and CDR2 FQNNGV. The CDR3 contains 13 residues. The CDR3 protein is CASSHRMTDEQYF. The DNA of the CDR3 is TGTGCCAGCAGCCACAGGATGACCGACGAGCAGTACTTC.

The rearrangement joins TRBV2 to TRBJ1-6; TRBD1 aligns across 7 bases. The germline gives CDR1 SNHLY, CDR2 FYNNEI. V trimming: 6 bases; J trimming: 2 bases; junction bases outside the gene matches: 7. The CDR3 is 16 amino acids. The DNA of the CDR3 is TGTGCCAGCAGCGCCCCAGGGGGAGCCTATAATTCACCCCTCCACTTT. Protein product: CASSAPGGAYNSPLHF.

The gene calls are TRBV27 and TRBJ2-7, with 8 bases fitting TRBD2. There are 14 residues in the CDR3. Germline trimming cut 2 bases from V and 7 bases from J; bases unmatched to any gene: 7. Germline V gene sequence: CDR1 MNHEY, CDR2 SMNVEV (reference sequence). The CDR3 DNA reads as TGTGCCAGCAGTTTAACGGGAGGGCCGTGGGAGCAGTACTTC. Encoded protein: CASSLTGGPWEQYF.

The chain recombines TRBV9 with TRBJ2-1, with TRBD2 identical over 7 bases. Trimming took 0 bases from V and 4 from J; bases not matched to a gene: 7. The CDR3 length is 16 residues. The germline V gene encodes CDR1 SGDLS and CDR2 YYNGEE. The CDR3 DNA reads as TGTGCCAGCAGCGTAGCTACTAGCGTGGGTTACAATGAGCAGTTCTTC. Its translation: CASSVATSVGYNEQFF. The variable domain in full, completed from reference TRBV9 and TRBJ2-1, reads DSGVTQTPKHLITATGQRVTLRCSPRSGDLSVYWYQQSLDQGLQFLIQYYNGEERAKGNILERFSAQQFPDLHSELNLSSLELGDSALYFCASSVATSVGYNEQFFGPGTRLTVL.

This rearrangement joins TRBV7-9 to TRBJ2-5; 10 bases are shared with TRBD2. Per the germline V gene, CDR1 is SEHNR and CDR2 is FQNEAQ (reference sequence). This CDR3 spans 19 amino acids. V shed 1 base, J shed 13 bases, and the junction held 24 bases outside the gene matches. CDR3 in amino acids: CASSLGELAGISTSGHPYF. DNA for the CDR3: TGTGCCAGCAGCTTAGGGGAACTAGCGGGAATTAGCACATCTGGTCACCCGTACTTC.

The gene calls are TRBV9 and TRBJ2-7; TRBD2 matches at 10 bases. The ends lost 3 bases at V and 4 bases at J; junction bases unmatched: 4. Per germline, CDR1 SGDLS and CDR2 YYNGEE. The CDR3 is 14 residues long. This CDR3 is CASSGGLADYEQYF. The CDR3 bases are TGTGCCAGCAGCGGTGGACTAGCGGATTACGAGCAGTACTTC.

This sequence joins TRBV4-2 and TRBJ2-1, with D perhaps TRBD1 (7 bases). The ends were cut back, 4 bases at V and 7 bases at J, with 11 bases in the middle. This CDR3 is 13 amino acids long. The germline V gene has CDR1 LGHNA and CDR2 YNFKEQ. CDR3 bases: TGTGCCAGCAGCCTTTCAGGGGGGAATGAGCAGTTCTTC. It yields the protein CASSLSGGNEQFF.

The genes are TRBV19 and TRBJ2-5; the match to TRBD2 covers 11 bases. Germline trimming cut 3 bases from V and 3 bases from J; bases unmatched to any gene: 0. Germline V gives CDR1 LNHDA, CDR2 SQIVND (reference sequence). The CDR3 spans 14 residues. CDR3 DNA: TGTGCCAGTAGTATTAGCGGGAGGGAAGAGACCCAGTACTTC. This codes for CASSISGREETQYF.

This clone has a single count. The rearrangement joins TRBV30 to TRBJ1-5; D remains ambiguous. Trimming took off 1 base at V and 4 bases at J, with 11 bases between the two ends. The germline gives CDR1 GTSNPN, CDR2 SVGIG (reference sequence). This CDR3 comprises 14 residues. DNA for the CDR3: TGTGCCTGGAGTGCGGGGTTGTCAAATCAGCCCCAGCATTTT. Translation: CAWSAGLSNQPQHF.

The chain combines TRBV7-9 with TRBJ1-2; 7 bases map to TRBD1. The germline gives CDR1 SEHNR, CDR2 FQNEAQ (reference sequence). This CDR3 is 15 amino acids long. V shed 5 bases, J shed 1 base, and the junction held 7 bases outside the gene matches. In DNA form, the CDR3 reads TGTGCCAGCAGCAATTGGGACAGCGATAACTATGGCTACACCTTC. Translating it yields CASSNWDSDNYGYTF.

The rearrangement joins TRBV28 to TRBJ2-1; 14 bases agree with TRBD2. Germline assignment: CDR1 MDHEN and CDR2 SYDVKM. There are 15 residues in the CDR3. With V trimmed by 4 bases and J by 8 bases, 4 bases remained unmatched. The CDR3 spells CASSSTSGRAYEQFF. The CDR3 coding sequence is TGTGCCAGCAGTTCGACTAGCGGGAGGGCCTATGAGCAGTTCTTC.

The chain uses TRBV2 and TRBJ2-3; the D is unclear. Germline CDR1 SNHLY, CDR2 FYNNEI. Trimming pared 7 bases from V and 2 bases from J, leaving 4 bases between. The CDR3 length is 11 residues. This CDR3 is CASTYTDTQYF. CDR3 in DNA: TGTGCCAGCACCTACACAGATACGCAGTATTTT.

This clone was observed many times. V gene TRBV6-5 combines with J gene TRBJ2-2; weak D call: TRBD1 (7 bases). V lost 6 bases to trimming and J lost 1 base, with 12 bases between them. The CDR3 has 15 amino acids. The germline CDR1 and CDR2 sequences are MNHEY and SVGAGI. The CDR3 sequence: CASRAGQRNTGELFF. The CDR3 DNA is TGTGCCAGCAGGGCGGGACAGAGGAACACCGGGGAGCTGTTTTTT.

In DNA form, the CDR3 reads TGCGCCAGCAGCTTGGCGGTGGGACAGGGAGGAACCGGGGAGCTGTTTTTT. It encodes CASSLAVGQGGTGELFF. The J gene is TRBJ2-2, the V gene TRBV5-1; 9 bases agree with TRBD1. The CDR3 is 17 amino acids. Germline V gene lookup returns CDR1 SGHRS and CDR2 YFSETQ. After removal of 0 bases from V and 5 bases from J, the junction contained 8 bases not matched to a gene.

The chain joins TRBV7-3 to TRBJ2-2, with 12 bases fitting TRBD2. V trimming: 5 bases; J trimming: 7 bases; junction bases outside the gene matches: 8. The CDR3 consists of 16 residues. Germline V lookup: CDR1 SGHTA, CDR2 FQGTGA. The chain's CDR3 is CASSTRLAGVGGELFF. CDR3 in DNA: TGTGCCAGCAGCACCAGACTAGCGGGAGTGGGCGGGGAGCTGTTTTTT.

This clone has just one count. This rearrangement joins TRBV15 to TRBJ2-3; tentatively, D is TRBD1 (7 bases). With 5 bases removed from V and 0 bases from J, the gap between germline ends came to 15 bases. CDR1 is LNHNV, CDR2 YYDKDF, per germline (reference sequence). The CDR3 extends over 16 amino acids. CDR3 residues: CATSRRRDSSTDTQYF. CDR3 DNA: TGTGCCACCAGCCGACGGAGGGACAGCAGCACAGATACGCAGTATTTT.

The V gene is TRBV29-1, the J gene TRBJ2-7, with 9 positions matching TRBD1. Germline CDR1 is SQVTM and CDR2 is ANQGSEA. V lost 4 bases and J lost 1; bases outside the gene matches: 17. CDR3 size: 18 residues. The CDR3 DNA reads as TGCAGCGTTGTGTGGGGGACAGGGCGGTGGGGGCGGTCCTACGAGCAGTACTTC. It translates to CSVVWGTGRWGRSYEQYF.

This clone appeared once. DNA of the CDR3: TGTGCCAGCAGTTGGGACACCGCTTATTCACCCCTCCACTTT. Translated: CASSWDTAYSPLHF. This chain joins TRBV7-2 and TRBJ1-6, with a weak D call TRBD1 (6 bases). V gave up 6 bases and J gave up 8 bases, with 14 bases separating them. Germline V CDR1 and CDR2: SGHTA, FQGNSA. This CDR3 is 14 amino acids long.